This passage covers 2 T cell receptor beta chains from one sample sequenced in a study of cytomegalovirus exposure and HLA in healthy donors. With 60 Vbeta and 13 Jbeta primers, the PCR was carried out. The data were produced by immunoSEQ multiplex PCR, yet TCRdb's version contains in-frame clones alone and is incomplete. This sample has a few hundred thousand clones; 77% occur once, and the top ten carry less than 3%. Material: PBMCs. These receptors were taken from a woman between 55 and 75 years old in good health and CMV-seropositive.

The count of this clone is one. The chain links TRBV7-8 to TRBJ1-1; 9 bases fit TRBD1. The germline gives CDR1 SGHVS, CDR2 FQNEAQ. The CDR3 covers 16 residues. The V gene end was trimmed by 4 bases and the J gene end by 1 base; junction bases not matched to a gene: 7. CDR3 in amino acids: CASSYQPGQGNTEAFF. In nucleotides, the CDR3 is TGTGCCAGCAGCTATCAGCCGGGACAGGGGAACACTGAAGCTTTCTTT.

This rearrangement joins TRBV6-6 to TRBJ1-1; 7 bases match TRBD1. The CDR3 sequence is 14 residues long. Trimming removed 7 bases from V and 0 bases from J; junction bases left unmatched: 5. Looked up from germline, CDR1 is MNHNY and CDR2 is SVGAGI (reference sequence). CDR3 sequence: CASTWTGVNTEAFF. CDR3 nucleotides: TGTGCCAGCACTTGGACAGGAGTGAACACTGAAGCTTTCTTT.